This T cell receptor (beta chain) was documented in a study of Ad26.COV2.S vaccination and SARS-CoV-2 variants (dated by TCRdb to the early 2020s). Broadly, across the study: Vaccine-arm donors came from COV1001, a multicentre, randomized, double-blind, placebo-controlled phase I-IIa trial of Ad26.COV2.S in healthy adults. Ad26.COV2.S was given intramuscularly at 5x10^10 or 1x10^11 viral particles, as a single shot or as two shots 56 days apart. TCRbeta repertoire sequencing was used to assess the specificity and breadth of SARS-CoV-2-reactive T cell receptors after Ad26.COV2.S vaccination. A total of some 30 samples were included in the TCR-sequenced set, comprising roughly 19 Ad26.COV2.S vaccine recipients, 5 placebo recipients and 8 SARS-CoV-2 convalescent individuals. Participants in the trial were split at random into five groups of five each, receiving low-dose or high-dose Ad26.COV2.S once or twice, or else placebo on both occasions. Investigators did not know the trial group allocation while performing experiments and assessing outcomes.

Looking up the germline V gene yields CDR1 SNHLY and CDR2 FYNNEI. The CDR3 spans 15 residues, from the cysteine through the phenylalanine. The CDR3 DNA has 45 bases and is translated from base 1. V lost 7 bases and J lost 8 bases; the stretch between them is 20 bases long. Broader findings and caveats from the paper: The authors noted that total T cell responses may have been underestimated by the TCR breadth and depth analyses. Comparable non-spike TCR breadth was observed between vaccine and placebo recipients, consistent with only spike being contained in the vaccine. Ad26.COV2.S recipients had higher spike-specific TCR breadth than placebo recipients (P = 0.0014). The study was not powered to compare responses between vaccine doses or regimens. After vaccination, spike-specific CD8+ and CD4+ T cell responses were reported to show substantial breadth.

The treatment or condition label, read with the paper, signifies: roughly 18 received Ad26.COV2.S at low or high dose, single or two shots; 5 received placebo; per-sample allocation not given. Repertoires of vaccine and placebo recipients were sequenced from samples collected on day 63 after the first injection. Cohort 1b enrolled 20 to 30 adults aged 18-55 years at a single site in Boston, USA, between 29 July and 7 August 2020. Ad26.COV2.S was a replication-incompetent adenovirus type 26 vector expressing a prefusion-stabilized SARS-CoV-2 spike protein from the original Wuhan strain. With respect to this clone: Its recognized antigen is unknown. No much larger clone is present one base from it, and per-base qualities are unavailable.

The immunoSEQ Assay was used to sequence TCRbeta CDR3 regions. After extraction, genomic DNA underwent amplification by bias-controlled multiplex PCR, followed by high-throughput sequencing. Per the original workflow: To quantify the absolute abundance of every unique TCRbeta CDR3 region, sequences were collapsed and filtered. T cell fraction was estimated by normalizing TCRbeta template counts to usable DNA, which was measured by amplifying reference genes present in all nucleated cells. Repertoire TCRs were annotated as SARS-CoV-2-specific by exact matching of V gene, CDR3 amino acid sequence and J gene to a known reactive TCR set. The reference SARS-CoV-2 TCR set was obtained from MIRA and was filtered for enrichment in COVID-19-positive ImmuneCODE repertoires, whereby public or cross-reactive TCRs were removed. Drawing on the MIRA antigens, annotated TCRs were analysed further at the level of specific ORF or position within ORF. Breadth was defined as the number of annotated unique rearrangements divided by the total number of unique productive rearrangements, and depth was defined as the summed frequency of the annotated unique rearrangements. Two-sided Wilcoxon rank-sum tests were applied when comparing TCR breadth between groups. The clones in this table, taken by TCRdb from immuneACCESS, are in-frame only. Not every clone is retained; where verified, under half of the shortfall comes from an unresolved V gene, and the cause of the rest is unknown. That table furnishes V, J and clone size, whereas the DNA furnished D and trimming. The sample has 300,000 to 350,000 clones on record, about 88% of them singletons. The top ten clonotypes cover 6.4% of the sample.

This TCR was sampled from a person aged 18-60 years who received the Ad26.COV2.S COVID-19 vaccine or a placebo. This specimen was peripheral blood, taken in a trial of Ad26.COV2.S vaccine versus placebo. The chain is assembled from TRBV2 and TRBJ1-4; the D segment could be TRBD1, given 6 matching bases. Read as DNA, the sequence is TGTGCCAGCACCAGTATGGGGGCAGGGGTCGAAAAACTGTTTTTT. Its product reads: CASTSMGAGVEKLFF. Where the CDR3 stops, the reference TRBV2 and TRBJ1-4 genes take over; the full variable domain is EPEVTQTPSHQVTQMGQEVILRCVPISNHLYFYWYRQILGQKVEFLVSFYNNEISEKSEIFDDQFSVERPDGSNFTLKIRSTKLEDSAMYFCASTSMGAGVEKLFFGSGTQLSVL.